The 25 T cell receptor beta chains below come from one sample, sequenced in a study of cytomegalovirus exposure and HLA in healthy donors. With 60 Vbeta and 13 Jbeta primers, the PCR was carried out. The data were produced by immunoSEQ multiplex PCR, yet TCRdb's version contains in-frame clones alone and is incomplete. The table shows over 150,000 clones, with 80% occurring only once. Source material: PBMCs. The receptors stem from a boy aged 5-17 years in good health and CMV-seronegative.

The V gene is TRBV28, the J gene TRBJ1-3; D not certain. Germline values: CDR1 MDHEN, CDR2 SYDVKM. V was shortened by 5 bases and J by 0 bases, with 8 bases between the two germline ends. CDR3 length equals 14 residues. The CDR3 nucleotides read TGTGCCAGCAGTGAGAGGGCCTCTGGAAACACCATATATTTT. The encoded protein is CASSERASGNTIYF.

This chain joins TRBV19 and TRBJ2-7, with D maybe TRBD2 (6 bases). CDR3 size: 15 residues. CDR1 and CDR2 from the germline V gene are LNHDA and SQIVND (reference sequence). V was pared by 6 bases and J by 0 bases, with 15 bases between. The CDR3 protein is CASSPQEGSSYEQYF. The CDR3 DNA is TGTGCCAGTAGCCCCCAGGAGGGGAGCTCCTACGAGCAGTACTTC.

There are a few counts of this clone. This rearrangement joins TRBV19 to TRBJ2-7, with 8 bases that match TRBD1. J lost 1 base, V lost 3 bases, and 11 bases had no gene match. Germline V lookup: CDR1 LNHDA, CDR2 SQIVND (reference sequence). The CDR3 loop spans 17 amino acids. CDR3 residues: CASSILVGQGGSYEQYF. The CDR3 DNA reads as TGTGCCAGTAGTATTTTGGTCGGACAGGGAGGTTCCTACGAGCAGTACTTC.

The J gene is TRBJ1-2, the V gene TRBV12-5; 9 bases agree with TRBD1. Germline CDR1 reads LGHNT; CDR2 reads FRNRAP. J was trimmed by 4 bases and V by 6 bases; bases with no gene match: 9. The CDR3 contains 15 residues. This CDR3 is CASGWTGDTGYGYTF. The CDR3 DNA reads as TGTGCTAGTGGCTGGACAGGGGACACGGGCTATGGCTACACCTTC.

The chain recombines TRBV5-4 with TRBJ1-3; D ambiguous. Trimming left V 4 bases short and J 4 bases short, with 18 bases between. The germline gives CDR1 SGHNT, CDR2 YYREEE (reference sequence). This CDR3 is built from 16 residues. The CDR3 nucleotides read TGTGCCAGCAGCCCCGCGGCGGCATCCGGGGGAAACACCATATATTTT. Protein sequence: CASSPAAASGGNTIYF. Looking up the rest from reference TRBV5-4 and TRBJ1-3 gives the full variable domain: ETGVTQSPTHLIKTRGQQVTLRCSSQSGHNTVSWYQQALGQGPQFIFQYYREEENGRGNFPPRFSGLQFPNYSSELNVNALELDDSALYLCASSPAAASGGNTIYFGEGSWLTVV.

This clone was recorded only once. This chain uses TRBV10-2 with TRBJ2-5, with D possibly being TRBD2 (6 bases). V lost 6 bases to trimming and J lost 4 bases, with 18 bases between them. Germline V gene lookup returns CDR1 WSHSY and CDR2 SAAADI. This CDR3 is 15 amino acids long. For the CDR3, the DNA is TGCGCCAGCAGCACCCTGGCGGTGGGGGGAGAGACCCAGTACTTC. Its protein product is CASSTLAVGGETQYF.

The rearrangement links TRBV19 to TRBJ2-4, with a possible D match to TRBD1 (6 bases). V shed 6 bases and J shed 7 bases, with 19 bases lying between them. The CDR3 runs to 15 residues. Germline CDR1 and CDR2: LNHDA and SQIVND (reference sequence). The CDR3 protein is CASRISHRVKNIQYF. CDR3 coding DNA: TGTGCCAGTAGGATTTCCCACAGGGTGAAGAACATTCAGTACTTC. Combining the CDR3 with reference TRBV19 and TRBJ2-4 gives the whole variable domain DGGITQSPKYLFRKEGQNVTLSCEQNLNHDAMYWYRQDPGQGLRLIYYSQIVNDFQKGDIAEGYSVSREKKESFPLTVTSAQKNPTAFYLCASRISHRVKNIQYFGAGTRLSVL.

This rearrangement joins TRBV5-1 to TRBJ1-1; 9 bases are a match to TRBD1. Unmatched junction bases numbered 8, after V lost 3 bases and J lost 5 bases. Germline CDR1 and CDR2: SGHRS and YFSETQ. The CDR3 contains 15 residues. The CDR3 loop is CASSWGGQGGTEAFF. CDR3 DNA sequence: TGCGCCAGCAGCTGGGGGGGACAGGGAGGTACTGAAGCTTTCTTT.

The J gene is TRBJ2-7, the V gene TRBV7-2; TRBD1 aligns across 10 bases. The CDR3 sequence is 14 residues long. The junction had 3 bases not matched to a gene; V was cut back by 5 bases and J by 2 bases. In germline, CDR1 is SGHTA, CDR2 FQGNSA. CDR3 region: CASSADRGAYEQYF. DNA for the CDR3: TGTGCCAGCAGCGCGGACAGGGGGGCCTACGAGCAGTACTTC.

The chain employs TRBV30 and TRBJ1-1; D is ambiguous. Trimming pared 1 base from V and 4 bases from J, leaving 16 bases between. Germline CDR1 is GTSNPN and CDR2 is SVGIG (reference sequence). CDR3 length equals 15 residues. The CDR3 DNA reads as TGTGCCTGGAGTGAAGGAGTGGCACGGAGCACTGAAGCTTTCTTT. It specifies CAWSEGVARSTEAFF. Full variable domain (outside the CDR3, taken from reference TRBV30 and TRBJ1-1): SQTIHQWPATLVQPVGSPLSLECTVEGTSNPNLYWYRQAAGRGLQLLFYSVGIGQISSEVPQNLSASRPQDRQFILSSKKLLLSDSGFYLCAWSEGVARSTEAFFGQGTRLTVV.

This clone came up once. The chain has TRBV4-2 and TRBJ2-7; 10 bases map to TRBD1. CDR1 LGHNA and CDR2 YNFKEQ come from the germline V gene. CDR3 length: 15 amino acids. V was pared by 2 bases and J by 4 bases, with 5 bases of the junction left unmatched. CDR3 coding DNA: TGTGCCAGCAGCCAAAATGACAGGGGGCCGTACGAGCAGTACTTC. This gives the protein CASSQNDRGPYEQYF.

This clone came up a few times. The V call is TRBV4-2, the J call TRBJ2-1; TRBD2 matches 11 bases. From germline, CDR1 is LGHNA and CDR2 YNFKEQ. V lost 1 base, J lost 6 bases, and 14 bases stayed unmatched. The CDR3 is made up of 19 amino acids. The CDR3 region is CASSQVGLAGRGSVNEQFF. Written as DNA, the CDR3 is TGTGCCAGCAGCCAAGTTGGACTAGCGGGCAGAGGAAGCGTCAATGAGCAGTTCTTC.

The chain links TRBV4-3 to TRBJ1-4; no reliable D call. CDR3 length: 13 residues. Trimming removed 1 base at V and 4 bases at J, with 4 bases between. Germline values: CDR1 LGHNA, CDR2 YSLEER. The CDR3 protein is CASSQVINEKLFF. The CDR3 DNA follows: TGCGCCAGCAGCCAAGTTATTAATGAAAAACTGTTTTTT.

The chain joins TRBV29-1 to TRBJ2-3, with TRBD1 matching 7 bases. The CDR3 spans 13 residues. The trim removed 3 bases at V and 3 bases at J, leaving 3 bases unmatched. Germline values: CDR1 SQVTM, CDR2 ANQGSEA. This CDR3 is CSVEGTETDTQYF. CDR3 sequence (DNA): TGCAGCGTTGAGGGGACAGAAACAGATACGCAGTATTTT.

This sequence joins TRBV7-9 and TRBJ1-1; maybe TRBD1 (5 bases). The CDR3 has 15 amino acids. Trimming pared 7 bases from V and 0 bases from J, leaving 15 bases between. Germline values: CDR1 SEHNR, CDR2 FQNEAQ (reference sequence). In DNA form, the CDR3 reads TGTGCCAGCACCCCTCCCGGGGGAGTGAACACTGAAGCTTTCTTT. Translation gives CASTPPGGVNTEAFF.

The rearrangement joins TRBV29-1 to TRBJ2-7; TRBD2 aligns across 12 bases. The CDR3 loop spans 17 amino acids. The V segment lost 5 bases and the J segment 4 bases; nucleotides outside the gene matches: 15. Germline V CDR1 and CDR2: SQVTM, ANQGSEA. CDR3 DNA: TGCAGCGTTTTAGAATCGTCTCTAGCGGGAGGGCAATACGAGCAGTACTTC. Translated: CSVLESSLAGGQYEQYF.

The genes are TRBV15 and TRBJ2-5; TRBD2 agrees at 12 bases. CDR1 is LNHNV, CDR2 YYDKDF, per germline (reference sequence). With 1 base clipped from V and 4 bases from J, the junction kept 4 bases outside the gene matches. This CDR3 is built from 16 residues. CDR3 loop: CATSRVKTSGRETQYF. As DNA, the CDR3 is TGTGCCACCAGCAGAGTAAAGACTAGCGGGAGAGAGACCCAGTACTTC.

The chain has TRBV6-4 and TRBJ2-3, with 9 positions matching TRBD2. V lost 2 bases and J lost 0; bases outside the gene matches: 0. CDR1 and CDR2 (germline): MRHNA, SNTAGT. This CDR3 has 15 amino acids. CDR3 sequence reads: CASSDGTSSTDTQYF. The CDR3 DNA is TGTGCCAGCAGTGACGGGACTAGCAGCACAGATACGCAGTATTTT.

The chain employs TRBV19 and TRBJ1-1; the D is unclear. This CDR3 is 17 amino acids long. Germline CDR1 and CDR2: LNHDA and SQIVND (reference sequence). V was shortened by 5 bases and J by 0 bases, with 19 bases between the two germline ends. The CDR3, as DNA: TGTGCCAGTAGTTATTCGGGGTGGAGGTATGTGAACACTGAAGCTTTCTTT. Its protein is CASSYSGWRYVNTEAFF.

This chain links TRBV6-6 with TRBJ1-2; a weak D match, TRBD1 (6 bases). This CDR3 spans 14 amino acids. Germline CDR1 MNHNY, CDR2 SVGAGI (reference sequence). V was pared by 3 bases and J by 3 bases, with 11 bases between. As DNA, the CDR3 is TGTGCCAGCAGTTATGAGGGGGGGGACTATGGCTACACCTTC. It is translated as CASSYEGGDYGYTF.

The chain links TRBV7-9 to TRBJ1-1; 8 bases are a match to TRBD1. CDR3 length equals 17 residues. The V segment lost 1 base and the J segment 3 bases; nucleotides outside the gene matches: 10. Germline CDR1 SEHNR, CDR2 FQNEAQ (reference sequence). CDR3 residues: CASSLVDRAWGDTEAFF. The CDR3 DNA follows: TGTGCCAGCAGCTTAGTGGACAGGGCTTGGGGAGACACTGAAGCTTTCTTT.

The chain combines TRBV5-6 with TRBJ2-1; 9 nucleotides align to TRBD1. V trimming: 0 bases; J trimming: 4 bases; junction bases outside the gene matches: 5. Germline CDR1 is SGHDT and CDR2 is YYEEEE. This CDR3 has 16 residues. In DNA, the CDR3 is TGTGCCAGCAGCTTGGCCGGACAGGGGATATACAATGAGCAGTTCTTC. It encodes CASSLAGQGIYNEQFF. Full variable domain (outside the CDR3, taken from reference TRBV5-6 and TRBJ2-1): DAGVTQSPTHLIKTRGQQVTLRCSPKSGHDTVSWYQQALGQGPQFIFQYYEEEERQRGNFPDRFSGHQFPNYSSELNVNALLLGDSALYLCASSLAGQGIYNEQFFGPGTRLTVL.

A few counts support this clone. The chain is built from TRBV10-3 and TRBJ2-3; no definite D call. The germline V and J ends were trimmed by 3 bases and 5 bases, with 6 bases remaining between them. Germline V gives CDR1 ENHRY, CDR2 SYGVKD. CDR3 length equals 12 residues. The CDR3 here is CAISDSGDTQYF. Written as DNA, the CDR3 is TGTGCCATCAGTGACTCAGGAGATACGCAGTATTTT.

CDR3 amino acids: CASTRKSNQPQHF. Written as DNA, the CDR3 is TGTGCCAGTACCAGGAAGAGCAATCAGCCCCAGCATTTT. This sequence joins TRBV19 and TRBJ1-5; D is ambiguous. CDR1 is LNHDA and CDR2 is SQIVND in the germline V gene (reference sequence). Between the trimmed V and J ends, which lost 7 bases and 1 base, there was a span of 8 bases. This CDR3 is 13 amino acids long.

A word on this clone: The junction differs from germline at one of its ends, possibly a read error. This sequence joins TRBV7-9 and TRBJ1-2, with TRBD1 as a possible D gene (6 bases). Looked up from germline, CDR1 is SEHNR and CDR2 is FQNEAQ (reference sequence). The CDR3 contains 12 residues. CDR3 loop: CSSSAGARGYTF. The CDR3 nucleotides are TGTTCCAGCAGCGCGGGGGCCCGTGGCTACACCTTC.